This T cell receptor (beta chain) is drawn from a study of T cells in Graves' hyperthyroidism and ophthalmopathy. TCR beta CDR3 regions were amplified from RNA. The HTBI primer set drove a first-round RT-PCR of the TCR CDR3. TCRdb reprocessed the multiplex PCR reads via MiXCR and lists one record per CDR3 protein. The sample has 550,000 to 650,000 distinct CDR3 sequences, approximately 15% seen once. This CDR3 region has 14 residues. Trimming stripped 4 bases from V and 8 bases from J, with 14 bases between. This clonotype was counted ten times or more. Its antigen is as yet unknown. Hyperthyroidism in the patients, aged 18 to 65, was newly diagnosed and under 2 months in duration. Whole-study results and caveats: From stable hyperthyroidism, ophthalmopathy was set apart by a 13 V-J model.

Sequenced input: blood. The TCR originated in a woman aged 25-40 years with Graves' hyperthyroidism that later progressed to Graves' ophthalmopathy. The chain employs TRBV12-3 or TRBV12-4 and TRBJ1-4; maybe TRBD1 (5 bases). CDR3 sequence: CASSWGGVREKLFF. The CDR3, as DNA: TGTGCCAGCAGTTGGGGGGGAGTTCGGGAAAAACTGTTTTTT.